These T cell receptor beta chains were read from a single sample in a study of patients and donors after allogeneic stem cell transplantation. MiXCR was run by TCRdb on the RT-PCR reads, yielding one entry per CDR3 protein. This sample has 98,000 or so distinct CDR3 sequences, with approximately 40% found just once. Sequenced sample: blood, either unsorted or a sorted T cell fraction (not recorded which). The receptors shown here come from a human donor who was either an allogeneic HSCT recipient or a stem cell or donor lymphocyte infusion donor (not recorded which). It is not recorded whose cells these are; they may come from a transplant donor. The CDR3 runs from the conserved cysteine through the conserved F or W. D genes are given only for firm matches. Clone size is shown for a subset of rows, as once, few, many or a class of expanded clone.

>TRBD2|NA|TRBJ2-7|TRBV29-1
CSVVAGGHYEQYF
TGCAGCGTTGTAGCGGGAGGGCACTACGAGCAGTACTTC
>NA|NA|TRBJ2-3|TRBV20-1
CSATRSTVGGTQYF
TGCAGTGCTACCAGGTCAACAGTCGGAGGTACGCAGTATTTT
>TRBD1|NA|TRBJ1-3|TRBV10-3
CATKTGRYGNTIYF
TGTGCCACGAAGACAGGGCGATATGGAAACACCATATATTTT
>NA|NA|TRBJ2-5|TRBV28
CASSLRRALYQETQYF
TGTGCCAGCAGTTTGCGGCGAGCCCTGTACCAAGAGACCCAGTACTTC
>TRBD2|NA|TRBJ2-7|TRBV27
CASRTSGNEQYF
TGTGCCAGCCGGACTAGCGGAAACGAGCAGTACTTC
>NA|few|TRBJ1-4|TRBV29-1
CSVESRGGLFF
TGCAGCGTTGAGTCCCGGGGGGGACTGTTTTTT
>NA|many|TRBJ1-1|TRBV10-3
CAISPRQANTEAFF
TGTGCCATCAGCCCGCGGCAGGCGAACACTGAAGCTTTCTTT
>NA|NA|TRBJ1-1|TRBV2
CASTPQGRSEAFF
TGTGCCAGCACCCCACAGGGTAGGTCTGAAGCTTTCTTT
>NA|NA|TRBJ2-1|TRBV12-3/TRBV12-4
CASKGTGEQFF
TGTGCCAGCAAAGGGACGGGTGAGCAGTTCTTC
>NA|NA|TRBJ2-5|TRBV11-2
CASSPREGSETQYF
TGTGCCAGCAGTCCCCGAGAAGGGAGTGAGACCCAGTACTTC
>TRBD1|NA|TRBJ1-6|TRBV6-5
CASRTGTGEWYSPLHF
TGTGCCAGCAGAACCGGGACAGGGGAGTGGTATTCACCCCTCCACTTT
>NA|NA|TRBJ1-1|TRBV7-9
CASSPDPANTEAFF
TGTGCCAGCAGCCCCGATCCGGCTAACACTGAAGCTTTCTTT
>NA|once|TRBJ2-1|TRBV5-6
CASSLGELRWYNEQFF
TGTGCCAGCAGCTTGGGAGAACTAAGGTGGTACAATGAGCAGTTCTTC
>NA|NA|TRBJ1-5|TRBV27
CASSLVQGVGQPQHF
TGTGCCAGCAGTTTGGTTCAGGGAGTTGGGCAGCCCCAGCATTTT
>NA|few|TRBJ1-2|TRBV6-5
CASSYLVGEQYGYTF
TGTGCCAGCAGTTACTTGGTCGGAGAACAGTATGGCTACACCTTC
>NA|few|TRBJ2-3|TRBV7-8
CASSLGAADTQYF
TGTGCCAGCAGCCTTGGAGCGGCAGATACGCAGTATTTT
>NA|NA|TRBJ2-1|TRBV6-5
CASSYPWGEQFF
TGTGCCAGCAGTTACCCCTGGGGTGAGCAGTTCTTC
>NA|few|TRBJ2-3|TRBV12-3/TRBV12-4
CASSHSLPSTDTQYF
TGTGCCAGCAGCCACTCCCTGCCTAGCACAGATACGCAGTATTTT
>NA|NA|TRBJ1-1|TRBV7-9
CASSLAYLGGRTEAFF
TGTGCCAGCAGCTTAGCCTATCTGGGAGGTAGGACTGAAGCTTTCTTT
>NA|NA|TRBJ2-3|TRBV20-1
CSESQFSGGTDTQYF
TGCAGTGAGTCCCAGTTTAGCGGTGGCACAGATACGCAGTATTTT
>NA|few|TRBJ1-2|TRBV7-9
CASSLPSTYGYTF
TGTGCCAGCAGCTTACCAAGTACCTATGGCTACACCTTC
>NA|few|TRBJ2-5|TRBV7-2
CASSLGLPLETQYF
TGTGCCAGCAGCTTGGGACTCCCCTTGGAGACCCAGTACTTC
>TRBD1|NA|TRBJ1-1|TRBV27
CASSNHRGIAFF
TGTGCCAGCAGTAACCACAGGGGTATAGCTTTCTTT
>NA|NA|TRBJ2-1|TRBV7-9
CASSLGLVDEQFF
TGTGCCAGCAGCTTAGGCTTAGTAGACGAGCAGTTCTTC
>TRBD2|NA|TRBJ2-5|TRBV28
CASSLLGGAETQYF
TGTGCCAGCAGCCTATTGGGAGGGGCGGAGACCCAGTACTTC
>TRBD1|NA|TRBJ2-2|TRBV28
CASRVQGVTGELFF
TGTGCCAGCAGGGTACAGGGGGTCACCGGGGAGCTGTTTTTT
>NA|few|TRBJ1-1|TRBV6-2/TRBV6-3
CASSYPTENTEAFF
TGTGCCAGCAGTTACCCAACAGAGAACACTGAAGCTTTCTTT
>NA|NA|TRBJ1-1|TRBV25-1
CASRGSANTEAFF
TGTGCCAGCAGGGGAAGCGCCAACACTGAAGCTTTCTTT
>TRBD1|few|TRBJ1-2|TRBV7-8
CASSLGTGVWGYTF
TGTGCCAGCAGCTTAGGTACAGGGGTATGGGGCTACACCTTC
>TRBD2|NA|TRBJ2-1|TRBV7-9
CASSLKLAGVYNEQFF
TGTGCCAGCAGCTTAAAGTTGGCGGGAGTCTACAATGAGCAGTTCTTC
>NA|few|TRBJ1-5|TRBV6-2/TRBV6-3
CASRPKINSNQPQHF
TGTGCCAGCAGACCTAAAATAAACAGCAATCAGCCCCAGCATTTT
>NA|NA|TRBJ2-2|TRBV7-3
CASSLTNANTGELFF
TGTGCCAGCAGCTTGACCAACGCGAACACCGGGGAGCTGTTTTTT
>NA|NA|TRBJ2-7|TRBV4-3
CASSLTDSSYEQYF
TGCGCCAGCAGCCTTACAGACAGCTCCTACGAGCAGTACTTC
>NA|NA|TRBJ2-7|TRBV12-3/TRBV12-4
CASSLRAGNPYEQYF
TGTGCCAGCAGTCTCAGAGCGGGCAACCCCTACGAGCAGTACTTC
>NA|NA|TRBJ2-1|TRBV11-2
CASSLVPSSYNEQFF
TGTGCCAGCAGCTTAGTCCCGAGCTCCTACAATGAGCAGTTCTTC
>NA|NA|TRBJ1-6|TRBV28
CASSLILPRGNSPLHF
TGTGCCAGCAGTTTAATACTCCCAAGGGGTAATTCACCCCTCCACTTT
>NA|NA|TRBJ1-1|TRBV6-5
CASSYSIGRAGTEAFF
TGTGCCAGCAGTTACTCGATAGGGCGCGCGGGGACTGAAGCTTTCTTT
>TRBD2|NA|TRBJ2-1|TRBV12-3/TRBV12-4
CASSKTSGSYNEQFF
TGTGCCAGCAGCAAGACTAGCGGGTCCTACAATGAGCAGTTCTTC
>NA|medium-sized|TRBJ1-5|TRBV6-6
CASRAGQKNQPQHF
TGTGCCAGCAGGGCTGGACAGAAGAATCAGCCCCAGCATTTT
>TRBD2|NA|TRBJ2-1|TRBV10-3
CAIRNLAGLGNEQFF
TGTGCCATCAGGAACCTAGCGGGGCTTGGCAATGAGCAGTTCTTC